This T cell receptor beta chain was obtained from a study of OX40 agonist ivuxolimab in advanced cancers. Regarding the study as a whole: Blood T cells, both CD4+ and CD8+, expanded clonally by week 6 at 0.1 to 3.0 mg/kg.

This clone was found a few times. Its antigen is not known. The CDR3 length is 15 residues. V lost 6 bases and J lost 0, with 12 bases in between. The germline CDR1 and CDR2 sequences are LNHDA and SQIVND (reference sequence). Libraries were prepared by immunoSEQ multiplex PCR; TCRdb keeps only in-frame clonotypes and omits some of them. The data show 100,000 to 130,000 clones, with roughly 90% seen just once and around 1.2% held by the top ten. A history of autoimmune disease or systemic immunosuppression excluded patients. This clonotype was sampled from an adult with an advanced solid tumor such as melanoma, head and neck, liver or kidney cancer. Sample: CD4+ or CD8+ T cells sorted from blood, taken in a trial of the OX40 agonist ivuxolimab. The V gene is TRBV19, the J gene TRBJ1-3; D call uncertain. CDR3 nucleotide sequence: TGTGCCAGTAGCCCTCGGGAGAGCTCTGGAAACACCATATATTTT. The encoded protein is CASSPRESSGNTIYF.